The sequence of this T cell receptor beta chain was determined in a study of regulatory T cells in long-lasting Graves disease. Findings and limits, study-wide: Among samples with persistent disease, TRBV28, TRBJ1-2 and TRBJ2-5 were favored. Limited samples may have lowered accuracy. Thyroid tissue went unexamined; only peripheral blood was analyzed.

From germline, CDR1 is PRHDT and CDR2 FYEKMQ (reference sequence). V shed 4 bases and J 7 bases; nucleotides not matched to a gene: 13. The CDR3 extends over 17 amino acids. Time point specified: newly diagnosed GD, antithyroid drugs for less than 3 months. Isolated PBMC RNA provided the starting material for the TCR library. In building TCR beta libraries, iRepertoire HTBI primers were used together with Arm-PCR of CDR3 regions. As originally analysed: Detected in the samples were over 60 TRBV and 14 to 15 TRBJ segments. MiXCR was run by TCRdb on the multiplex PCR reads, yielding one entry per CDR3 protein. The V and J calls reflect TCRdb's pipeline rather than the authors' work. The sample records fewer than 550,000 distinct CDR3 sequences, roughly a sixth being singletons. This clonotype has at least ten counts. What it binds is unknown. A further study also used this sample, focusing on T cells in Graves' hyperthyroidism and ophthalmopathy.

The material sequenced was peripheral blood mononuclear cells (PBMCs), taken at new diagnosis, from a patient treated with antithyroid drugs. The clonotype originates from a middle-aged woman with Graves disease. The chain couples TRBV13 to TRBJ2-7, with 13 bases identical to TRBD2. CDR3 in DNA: TGTGCCAGCAGCTCCCAAGACCGACTAGCGGGGGGAGGGGAGCAGTACTTC. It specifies CASSSQDRLAGGGEQYF. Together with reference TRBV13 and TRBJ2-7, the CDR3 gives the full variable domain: AAGVIQSPRHLIKEKRETATLKCYPIPRHDTVYWYQQGPGQDPQFLISFYEKMQSDKGSIPDRFSAQQFSDYHSELNMSSLELGDSALYFCASSSQDRLAGGGEQYFGPGTRLTVT.